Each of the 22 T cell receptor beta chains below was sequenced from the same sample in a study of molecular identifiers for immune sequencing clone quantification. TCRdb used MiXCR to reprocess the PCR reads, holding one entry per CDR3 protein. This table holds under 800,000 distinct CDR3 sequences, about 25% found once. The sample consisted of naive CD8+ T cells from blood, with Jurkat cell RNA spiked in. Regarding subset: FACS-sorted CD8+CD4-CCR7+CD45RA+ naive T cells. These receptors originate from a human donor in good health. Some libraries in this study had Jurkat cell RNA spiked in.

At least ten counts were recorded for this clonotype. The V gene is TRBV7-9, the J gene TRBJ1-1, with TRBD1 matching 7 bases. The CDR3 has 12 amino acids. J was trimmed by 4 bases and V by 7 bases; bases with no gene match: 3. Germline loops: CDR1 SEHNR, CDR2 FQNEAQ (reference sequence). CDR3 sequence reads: CASNAGGTEAFF. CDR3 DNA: TGTGCCAGCAACGCAGGGGGCACTGAAGCTTTCTTT.

CDR3: CASSFGPSTEAFF. The CDR3 nucleotides are TGTGCCAGCAGTTTCGGGCCGTCCACTGAAGCTTTCTTT. The chain links TRBV27 to TRBJ1-1; D is unresolved. The V end was cut by 3 bases, the J end by 4 bases, with 9 bases between. Germline V gene data show CDR1 as MNHEY and CDR2 as SMNVEV (reference sequence). This CDR3 contains 13 residues.

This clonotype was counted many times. Here the CDR3 DNA reads TGTGCCAGCGCTCTATCCCCCGGCTACGAGCAGTACTTC. It codes for CASALSPGYEQYF. This chain connects TRBV18 to TRBJ2-7; no definite D call. Germline-derived CDR1 and CDR2 are KGHSH and LQKENI. The CDR3 is made up of 13 amino acids. Trimming stripped 8 bases from V and 3 bases from J, with 14 bases between.

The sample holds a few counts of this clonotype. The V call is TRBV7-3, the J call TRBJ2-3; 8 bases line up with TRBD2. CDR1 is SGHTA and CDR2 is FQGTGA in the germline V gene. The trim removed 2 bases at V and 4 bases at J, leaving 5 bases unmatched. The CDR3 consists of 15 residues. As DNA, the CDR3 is TGTGCCAGCAGCTTAGGTTTCGGGAGGGCAGATACGCAGTATTTT. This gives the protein CASSLGFGRADTQYF.

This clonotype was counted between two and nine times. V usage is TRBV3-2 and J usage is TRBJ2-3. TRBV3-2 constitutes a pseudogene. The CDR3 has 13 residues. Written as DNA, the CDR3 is TGTGCCAGCAGCCAAGCCAGACAAGATACGCAGTATTTT. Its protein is CASSQARQDTQYF.

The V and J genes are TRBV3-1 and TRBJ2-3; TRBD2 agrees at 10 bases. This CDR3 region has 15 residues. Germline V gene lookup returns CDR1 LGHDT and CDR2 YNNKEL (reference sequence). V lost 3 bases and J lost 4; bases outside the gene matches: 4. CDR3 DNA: TGTGCCAGCAGCCAGGGAGCGGGGGGGCCAGATACGCAGTATTTT. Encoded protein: CASSQGAGGPDTQYF.

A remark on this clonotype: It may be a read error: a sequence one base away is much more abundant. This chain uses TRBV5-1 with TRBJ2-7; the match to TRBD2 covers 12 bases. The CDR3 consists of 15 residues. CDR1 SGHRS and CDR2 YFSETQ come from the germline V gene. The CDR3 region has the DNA TGCGCCAGCAGCGTAGGGACTAGCGGGTACTACGAGCAGCACTTC. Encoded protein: CASSVGTSGYYEQHF.

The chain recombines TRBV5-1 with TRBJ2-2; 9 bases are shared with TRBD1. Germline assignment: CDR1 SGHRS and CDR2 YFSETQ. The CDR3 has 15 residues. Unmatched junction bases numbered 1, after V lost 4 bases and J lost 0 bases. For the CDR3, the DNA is TGCGCCAGCAGCCGGGACAGGGCGAACACCGGGGAGCTGTTTTTT. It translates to CASSRDRANTGELFF.

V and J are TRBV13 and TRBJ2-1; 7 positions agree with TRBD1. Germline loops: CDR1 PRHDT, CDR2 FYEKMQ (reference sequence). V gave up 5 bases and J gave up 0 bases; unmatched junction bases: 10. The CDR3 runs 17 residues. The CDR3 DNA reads TGTGCCAGCAGCCCTCAATTTGGGGACAGCTCCTACAATGAGCAGTTCTTC. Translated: CASSPQFGDSSYNEQFF. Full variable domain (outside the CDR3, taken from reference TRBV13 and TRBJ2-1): AAGVIQSPRHLIKEKRETATLKCYPIPRHDTVYWYQQGPGQDPQFLISFYEKMQSDKGSIPDRFSAQQFSDYHSELNMSSLELGDSALYFCASSPQFGDSSYNEQFFGPGTRLTVL.

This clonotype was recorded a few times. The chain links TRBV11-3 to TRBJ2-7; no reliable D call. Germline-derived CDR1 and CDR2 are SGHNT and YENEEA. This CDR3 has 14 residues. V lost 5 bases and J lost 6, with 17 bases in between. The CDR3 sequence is CASSQRHLFGEQYF. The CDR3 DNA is TGTGCCAGCAGCCAAAGACATTTGTTTGGCGAGCAGTACTTC.

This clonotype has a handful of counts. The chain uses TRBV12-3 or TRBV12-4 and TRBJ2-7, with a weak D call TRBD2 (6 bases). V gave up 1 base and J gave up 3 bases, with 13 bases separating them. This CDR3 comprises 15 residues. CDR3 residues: CASSLVSGGLYEQYF. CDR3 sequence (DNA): TGTGCCAGCAGTTTAGTTTCCGGGGGTCTCTACGAGCAGTACTTC.

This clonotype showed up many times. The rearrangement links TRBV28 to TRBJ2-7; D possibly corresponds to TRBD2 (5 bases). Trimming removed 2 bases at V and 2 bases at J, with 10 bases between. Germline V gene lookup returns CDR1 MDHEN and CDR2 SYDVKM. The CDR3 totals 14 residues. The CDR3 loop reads CASSLPDGTYEQYF. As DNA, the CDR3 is TGTGCCAGCAGTTTACCCGACGGGACCTACGAGCAGTACTTC.

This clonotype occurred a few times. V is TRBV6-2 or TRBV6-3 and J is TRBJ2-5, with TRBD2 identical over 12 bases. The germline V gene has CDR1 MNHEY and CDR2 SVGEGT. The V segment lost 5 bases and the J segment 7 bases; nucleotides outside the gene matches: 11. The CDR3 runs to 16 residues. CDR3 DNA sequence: TGTGCCAGCAGTCAAGGCCGGACTAGCGGGACCGGGACCCAGTACTTC. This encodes CASSQGRTSGTGTQYF.

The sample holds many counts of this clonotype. The CDR3 coding sequence is TGTGCCAGCATTGGGGAACAGGATGGTCCCGGGGAGCTGTTTTTT. This gives the protein CASIGEQDGPGELFF. The chain carries TRBV2 and TRBJ2-2; maybe TRBD1 (5 bases). The V and J ends lost 7 bases and 6 bases respectively, with 18 bases between them. CDR3 length: 15 amino acids. From germline, CDR1 is SNHLY and CDR2 FYNNEI.

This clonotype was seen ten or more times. This chain's CDR3 is CASSLGIVGYGYTF. CDR3 nucleotides: TGTGCCAGCAGTTTAGGCATCGTCGGCTATGGCTACACCTTC. The rearrangement joins TRBV28 to TRBJ1-2; D is uncertain. V gave up 2 bases and J gave up 4 bases, with 11 bases separating them. The CDR3 contains 14 residues. CDR1 and CDR2 (germline): MDHEN, SYDVKM.

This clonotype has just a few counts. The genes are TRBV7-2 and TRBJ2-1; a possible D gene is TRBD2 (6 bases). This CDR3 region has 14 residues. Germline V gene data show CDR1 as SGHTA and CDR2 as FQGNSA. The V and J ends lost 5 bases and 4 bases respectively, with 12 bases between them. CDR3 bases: TGTGCCAGCAGCCCAATTAGCGGTTACAATGAGCAGTTCTTC. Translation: CASSPISGYNEQFF. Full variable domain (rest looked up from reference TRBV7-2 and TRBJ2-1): GAGVSQSPSNKVTEKGKDVELRCDPISGHTALYWYRQSLGQGLEFLIYFQGNSAPDKSGLPSDRFSAERTGGSVSTLTIQRTQQEDSAVYLCASSPISGYNEQFFGPGTRLTVL.

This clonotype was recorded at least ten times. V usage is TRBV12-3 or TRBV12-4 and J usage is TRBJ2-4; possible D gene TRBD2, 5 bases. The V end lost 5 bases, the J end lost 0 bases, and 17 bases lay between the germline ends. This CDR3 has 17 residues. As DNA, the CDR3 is TGTGCCAGCAGTACGTCCGGGGATTGGATAGCCAAAAACATTCAGTACTTC. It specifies CASSTSGDWIAKNIQYF.

CDR3 DNA sequence: TGTGCCAGTAGCAGCCATGGGAACACCGGGGAGCTGTTTTTT. The encoded protein is CASSSHGNTGELFF. J is TRBJ2-2 and V is TRBV19; D not certain. This CDR3 spans 14 amino acids. Germline V gives CDR1 LNHDA, CDR2 SQIVND (reference sequence). V was cut by 6 bases and J by 1 base, with 9 bases left in between.

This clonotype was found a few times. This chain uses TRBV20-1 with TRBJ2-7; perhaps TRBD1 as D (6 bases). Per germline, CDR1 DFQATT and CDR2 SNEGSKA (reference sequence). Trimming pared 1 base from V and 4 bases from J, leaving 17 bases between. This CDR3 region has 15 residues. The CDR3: CSARGPGHPRYEQYF. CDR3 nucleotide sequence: TGCAGTGCTAGAGGCCCGGGACACCCTCGATACGAGCAGTACTTC.

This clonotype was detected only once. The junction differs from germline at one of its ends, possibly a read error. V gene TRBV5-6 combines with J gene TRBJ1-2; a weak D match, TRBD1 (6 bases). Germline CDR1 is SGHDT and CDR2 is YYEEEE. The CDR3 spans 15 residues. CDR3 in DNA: TGTGCCGGCAGCTTGGGGCGGGGGCCGGGTCGTGGCTGCACCTTC. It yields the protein CAGSLGRGPGRGCTF.

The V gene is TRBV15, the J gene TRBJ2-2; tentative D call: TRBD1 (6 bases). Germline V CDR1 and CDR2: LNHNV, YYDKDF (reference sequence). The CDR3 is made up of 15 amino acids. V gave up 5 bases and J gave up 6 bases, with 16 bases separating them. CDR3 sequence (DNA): TGTGCCACCAGCGGAAAGAGAAACAGGGCCGGGGAGCTGTTTTTT. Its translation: CATSGKRNRAGELFF. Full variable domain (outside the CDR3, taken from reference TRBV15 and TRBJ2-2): DAMVIQNPRYQVTQFGKPVTLSCSQTLNHNVMYWYQQKSSQAPKLLFHYYDKDFNNEADTPDNFQSRRPNTSFCFLDIRSPGLGDTAMYLCATSGKRNRAGELFFGEGSRLTVL.

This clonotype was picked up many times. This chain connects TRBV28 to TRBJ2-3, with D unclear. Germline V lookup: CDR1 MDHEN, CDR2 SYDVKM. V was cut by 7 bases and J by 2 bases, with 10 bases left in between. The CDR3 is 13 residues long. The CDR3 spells CASMWLTTDTQYF. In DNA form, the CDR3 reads TGTGCCAGCATGTGGCTCACCACAGATACGCAGTATTTT.